This TCR beta chain was found in a study of CD8 T cell repertoires and HIV-1 epitope variants. Study overall: Each of Twenty-five Gag and Nef epitope peptides stimulated a separate culture. Controls included no peptide, Ebola AY9 epitope, and a CMV, EBV, flu pool. Tested: three Gag epitope families, Nef HW9 and YT9.

Here immunoSEQ multiplex PCR was the method, and the copy in TCRdb shows in-frame clones only, minus some. The data contain fewer than 3,500 clones, approximately 70% of them singletons. Of note for this clone: The antigen remains undetermined.

V dropped 4 bases and J dropped 0 bases, with 10 bases sitting between them. The CDR3 has 14 residues. Germline V gene sequence: CDR1 PRHDT, CDR2 FYEKMQ (reference sequence). The chain carries TRBV13 and TRBJ2-7; D is unresolved. The sequence came from a male donor with HIV. Sequenced material: cultured CD8+ T cells derived from PBMCs. CDR3 sequence: CASSSSESSYEQYF. The CDR3 nucleotides read TGTGCCAGCAGCTCCTCCGAGAGCTCCTACGAGCAGTACTTC.